Shown below are 31 T cell receptor beta chains from a single sample sequenced in a study of blood T cell repertoires in COVID-19. The protocol was immunoSEQ multiplex PCR, while the TCRdb copy is restricted to in-frame clones and leaves out a portion. The sample includes 300,000 to 400,000 clones, around four fifths of them seen just once. What was sequenced was peripheral blood. These receptors were taken from a man aged 25-45 years with active or convalescent COVID-19.

This clone was counted once. This rearrangement joins TRBV7-9 to TRBJ1-1; tentative D call: TRBD1 (5 bases). CDR3 size: 15 residues. The V end was cut by 4 bases, the J end by 2 bases, with 14 bases between. Looked up from germline, CDR1 is SEHNR and CDR2 is FQNEAQ (reference sequence). The CDR3 protein is CASSYTGTLNTEAFF. CDR3 bases: TGTGCCAGCAGCTACACCGGGACTTTAAACACTGAAGCTTTCTTT.

The J gene is TRBJ2-1, the V gene TRBV6-5; TRBD2 agrees at 8 bases. This CDR3 has 15 amino acids. Germline V CDR1 and CDR2: MNHEY, SVGAGI. Trimming at V came to 7 bases and at J to 6 bases, leaving 11 bases not matched to a gene. CDR3 nucleotide sequence: TGTGCCAGCACTTCCCAGGCCGGGGGGGCCAATGAGCAGTTCTTC. Protein product: CASTSQAGGANEQFF.

This clone was observed a few times. The chain is built from TRBV11-2 and TRBJ1-1; 7 nucleotides line up with TRBD1. Per germline, CDR1 SGHAT and CDR2 FQNNGV. The CDR3 runs 15 residues. V lost 4 bases, J lost 8 bases, and 13 bases stayed unmatched. The CDR3 DNA reads as TGTGCCAGCAGCTCCCTAATATCCGGACAGGCAGAAGCTTTCTTT. Its protein product is CASSSLISGQAEAFF.

The V call is TRBV5-4, the J call TRBJ1-1; D gene ambiguous. CDR1 and CDR2 from the germline V gene are SGHNT and YYREEE (reference sequence). The CDR3 contains 15 residues. The V and J ends lost 5 bases and 1 base respectively, with 15 bases between them. CDR3 residues: CASSSVGRGNTEAFF. The CDR3 region has the DNA TGTGCCAGCAGTTCGGTAGGTCGGGGGAACACTGAAGCTTTCTTT.

The DNA for the CDR3 is TGTGCCAGCAGCTTAAGTCCTGGCACAGCTTTTAATGAAAAACTGTTTTTT. This codes for CASSLSPGTAFNEKLFF. The chain employs TRBV7-9 and TRBJ1-4, with unresolved D. The V end was cut by 2 bases, the J end by 4 bases, with 17 bases between. The CDR3 spans 17 residues. Germline loops: CDR1 SEHNR, CDR2 FQNEAQ (reference sequence).

Only a few counts were recorded for this clone. The sample contains more than one DNA sequence encoding this CDR3. This chain joins TRBV4-2 and TRBJ2-1; D call uncertain. The germline CDR1 and CDR2 sequences are LGHNA and YNFKEQ. The CDR3 loop spans 13 amino acids. The ends were cut back, 0 bases at V and 10 bases at J, with 10 bases in the middle. The CDR3 loop is CASSQDYGQEQFF. CDR3 sequence (DNA): TGTGCCAGCAGCCAAGATTATGGCCAGGAGCAGTTCTTC.

V gene TRBV19 combines with J gene TRBJ1-5; 8 bases fit TRBD1. V lost 5 bases, J lost 1 base, and 10 bases stayed unmatched. Germline V gene sequence: CDR1 LNHDA, CDR2 SQIVND (reference sequence). This CDR3 is built from 17 residues. DNA for the CDR3: TGTGCCAGTAGTCACCAGCAGGGGGCATGGAGCAATCAGCCCCAGCATTTT. It encodes CASSHQQGAWSNQPQHF.

The V gene is TRBV27, the J gene TRBJ2-3; 7 bases are shared with TRBD1. Germline V gene data show CDR1 as MNHEY and CDR2 as SMNVEV (reference sequence). The V segment lost 10 bases and the J segment 3 bases; nucleotides outside the gene matches: 7. This CDR3 is built from 13 residues. CDR3 sequence (DNA): TGTGCCACCTCGACAGGGTGGACAGATACGCAGTATTTT. Translating it yields CATSTGWTDTQYF.

This chain uses TRBV4-1 with TRBJ2-3; 16 positions agree with TRBD2. J gave up 6 bases and V 1 base, and 4 bases lay outside the gene matches. The CDR3 spans 17 residues. Germline V gene data show CDR1 as MGHRA and CDR2 as YSYEKL. CDR3 loop: CASSQAGTSGGADTQYF. The CDR3 nucleotides are TGCGCCAGCAGCCAAGCAGGGACTAGCGGGGGGGCTGATACGCAGTATTTT.

The chain employs TRBV30 and TRBJ1-2; D remains ambiguous. The CDR3 sequence is 12 residues long. Germline values: CDR1 GTSNPN, CDR2 SVGIG (reference sequence). Between the trimmed V and J ends, which lost 0 bases and 7 bases, there was a span of 9 bases. The CDR3 region has the DNA TGTGCCTGGAGTGTACATAGAGGTGGCTACACCTTC. Translation gives CAWSVHRGGYTF.

The table lists this clone with a few counts. The chain employs TRBV4-1 and TRBJ2-2; 7 nucleotides match TRBD2. V shed 1 base, J shed 0 bases, and the junction held 8 bases outside the gene matches. Germline V lookup: CDR1 MGHRA, CDR2 YSYEKL. The CDR3 extends over 18 amino acids. In DNA form, the CDR3 reads TGCGCCAGCAGCCAAGTTTTTTCGGCGGGGGCGAACACCGGGGAGCTGTTTTTT. Translated: CASSQVFSAGANTGELFF.

This clone has only a few counts. The chain couples TRBV5-5 to TRBJ1-1; a possible D gene is TRBD1 (6 bases). Germline CDR1 and CDR2: SGHKS and YYEKEE (reference sequence). CDR3 length equals 13 residues. V lost 4 bases and J lost 4, with 11 bases in between. CDR3 residues: CASSPGAVTEAFF. CDR3 in DNA: TGTGCCAGCAGCCCAGGGGCGGTCACTGAAGCTTTCTTT.

The chain couples TRBV6-4 to TRBJ2-3; tentative D call: TRBD1 (5 bases). V was pared by 0 bases and J by 1 base, with 5 bases between. Germline V gives CDR1 MRHNA, CDR2 SNTAGT. This CDR3 is 14 amino acids long. The DNA of the CDR3 is TGTGCCAGCAGTGACTCCAGGGGCACAGATACGCAGTATTTT. This translates into CASSDSRGTDTQYF.

Concerning this clone itself: The sample has other DNA sequences that encode this CDR3 too. The rearrangement links TRBV29-1 to TRBJ2-1, with TRBD2 matching over 12 bases. Germline loops: CDR1 SQVTM, CDR2 ANQGSEA. The V segment lost 1 base and the J segment 1 base; nucleotides outside the gene matches: 2. The CDR3 runs 16 residues. CDR3 loop: CSVEGLAGESYNEQFF. CDR3 nucleotides: TGCAGCGTTGAAGGACTAGCGGGAGAGTCCTACAATGAGCAGTTCTTC.

This clone turned up a few times. This chain joins TRBV21-1 and TRBJ2-2; the D call of TRBD2 is as the table states it, not checked on the DNA. TRBV21-1 is classified as a pseudogene. The CDR3 sequence is 14 residues long. CDR3 sequence reads: CASSGRWDTGELFF. CDR3 nucleotides: TGTGCCAGCAGCGGGAGGTGGGACACCGGGGAGCTGTTTTTT.

CDR3 DNA: TGTGCCAGCAGCTCCGGGACTAGATACAATGAGCAGTTCTTC. It encodes CASSSGTRYNEQFF. The chain carries TRBV5-8 and TRBJ2-1; TRBD2 agrees at 8 bases. CDR1 and CDR2 from the germline V gene are SGHTS and YDEGEE. The CDR3 loop spans 14 amino acids. V was clipped by 3 bases and J by 4 bases; unmatched bases: 3.

This clone was seen more than once but under ten times. The genes are TRBV29-1 and TRBJ2-7; D may be TRBD1 (6 bases). Per germline, CDR1 SQVTM and CDR2 ANQGSEA. The CDR3 covers 14 residues. The ends were cut back, 0 bases at V and 5 bases at J, with 14 bases in the middle. The CDR3: CSVEEGQIGHEQYF. The DNA for the CDR3 is TGCAGCGTTGAAGAAGGACAGATAGGACACGAGCAGTACTTC.

This clone was observed at least ten times. V usage is TRBV27 and J usage is TRBJ1-4; TRBD1 matches 9 bases. CDR1 is MNHEY and CDR2 is SMNVEV in the germline V gene (reference sequence). This CDR3 is 14 amino acids long. J lost 7 bases, V lost 6 bases, and 6 bases had no gene match. The CDR3 bases are TGTGCCAGCAGCTCGAAGACAGGGGGTGAAAAACTGTTTTTT. As protein: CASSSKTGGEKLFF.

V gene TRBV7-3 combines with J gene TRBJ2-1; possibly TRBD2 for D (5 bases). V was shortened by 2 bases and J by 2 bases, with 10 bases between the two germline ends. The CDR3 contains 15 residues. Germline CDR1 reads SGHTA; CDR2 reads FQGTGA. The CDR3 DNA sequence: TGTGCCAGCAGCTTAGGAGGTGGGCCCTACAATGAGCAGTTCTTC. Its protein product is CASSLGGGPYNEQFF.

This sequence joins TRBV7-9 and TRBJ2-3, with 10 bases fitting TRBD2. This CDR3 comprises 15 residues. CDR1 and CDR2 (germline): SEHNR, FQNEAQ (reference sequence). J was trimmed by 1 base and V by 4 bases; bases with no gene match: 2. The CDR3 reads CASSYSGGGTDTQYF. The CDR3 DNA sequence: TGTGCCAGCAGCTACAGCGGGGGGGGCACAGATACGCAGTATTTT.

The V gene is TRBV5-4, the J gene TRBJ2-1, with TRBD2 matching 11 bases. J lost 4 bases, V lost 1 base, and 7 bases had no gene match. CDR3 length: 17 residues. Germline V gene data show CDR1 as SGHNT and CDR2 as YYREEE (reference sequence). CDR3 sequence reads: CASSLKVAGGVYNEQFF. The CDR3 coding sequence is TGTGCCAGCAGCTTGAAGGTAGCGGGGGGGGTATACAATGAGCAGTTCTTC.

The rearrangement uses TRBV6-6 and TRBJ2-5; D call uncertain. Trimming stripped 0 bases from V and 2 bases from J, with 4 bases between. This CDR3 is built from 13 residues. Germline CDR1 is MNHNY and CDR2 is SVGAGI (reference sequence). Here the CDR3 DNA reads TGTGCCAGCAGTTACTCTCTTCAAGAGACCCAGTACTTC. It yields the protein CASSYSLQETQYF.

V and J are TRBV12-1 and TRBJ2-7; TRBD2 is taken as the D call from the table, unchecked against the DNA. TRBV12-1 is a known pseudogene. The CDR3 length is 11 residues. The CDR3 coding sequence is TGTGCCAGCAGCCCCGGGGGGGAGCAGTACTTC. Amino acid sequence: CASSPGGEQYF.

This clone appeared a few times. Here the CDR3 DNA reads TGTGCCACCAGCAGAGATTTGGGGGCAGGGGCCTACGAGCAGTACTTC. Translated: CATSRDLGAGAYEQYF. The chain uses TRBV15 and TRBJ2-7; D possibly corresponds to TRBD1 (6 bases). V was pared by 0 bases and J by 2 bases, with 14 bases between. The CDR3 has 16 residues. The germline gives CDR1 LNHNV, CDR2 YYDKDF (reference sequence).

This rearrangement joins TRBV9 to TRBJ2-3; 8 nucleotides align to TRBD2. The V and J ends lost 3 bases and 1 base, in that order; junction bases with no gene match: 4. The CDR3 is 15 amino acids. Per the germline V gene, CDR1 is SGDLS and CDR2 is YYNGEE. This CDR3 reads CASSAGLVGTDTQYF. DNA of the CDR3: TGTGCCAGCAGCGCGGGACTAGTCGGCACAGATACGCAGTATTTT.

The V and J genes are TRBV11-2 and TRBJ1-1; no clear D gene. Germline CDR1 reads SGHAT; CDR2 reads FQNNGV. The CDR3 runs to 13 residues. V shed 5 bases and J shed 2 bases, with 9 bases lying between them. The CDR3: CASSRGRNTEAFF. CDR3 sequence (DNA): TGTGCCAGCAGCCGAGGCCGAAACACTGAAGCTTTCTTT. The full variable domain, completed using reference TRBV11-2 and TRBJ1-1, is EAGVAQSPRYKIIEKRQSVAFWCNPISGHATLYWYQQILGQGPKLLIQFQNNGVVDDSQLPKDRFSAERLKGVDSTLKIQPAKLEDSAVYLCASSRGRNTEAFFGQGTRLTVV.

This clone was detected a few times. The chain joins TRBV11-2 to TRBJ2-7; 10 positions agree with TRBD1. This CDR3 has 14 residues. V dropped 4 bases and J dropped 3; count of bases not matched to a gene: 3. From germline, CDR1 is SGHAT and CDR2 FQNNGV. The CDR3 nucleotides read TGTGCCAGCAGCTCTGGACAGGGGGGCTACGAGCAGTACTTC. It codes for CASSSGQGGYEQYF.

CDR3 protein: CASSGTSSHNEQFF. In nucleotides, the CDR3 is TGTGCCAGCAGCGGGACTAGTTCCCACAATGAGCAGTTCTTC. V gene TRBV7-9 combines with J gene TRBJ2-1; TRBD2 aligns across 8 bases. V lost 5 bases and J lost 5; bases outside the gene matches: 5. Germline CDR1 SEHNR, CDR2 FQNEAQ (reference sequence). The CDR3 runs 14 residues.

This clone has more than one count but fewer than ten. This rearrangement joins TRBV13 to TRBJ2-7; 11 bases agree with TRBD2. The ends lost 3 bases at V and 7 bases at J; junction bases unmatched: 8. Germline V gene sequence: CDR1 PRHDT, CDR2 FYEKMQ (reference sequence). The CDR3 consists of 15 residues. The CDR3: CASSFSTSGGQEQYF. The DNA of the CDR3 is TGTGCCAGCAGCTTCTCAACTAGCGGGGGCCAGGAGCAGTACTTC.

The rearrangement links TRBV28 to TRBJ2-7; TRBD1 agrees at 9 bases. V shed 5 bases, J shed 4 bases, and the junction held 6 bases outside the gene matches. Germline V lookup: CDR1 MDHEN, CDR2 SYDVKM. CDR3 size: 14 residues. The CDR3 DNA follows: TGTGCCAGCAGTGTAACAGGGGGCGTTTACGAGCAGTACTTC. Protein product: CASSVTGGVYEQYF.

J is TRBJ2-7 and V is TRBV6-2 or TRBV6-3; 7 bases align to TRBD1. Germline V gene lookup returns CDR1 MNHEY and CDR2 SVGEGT. V dropped 6 bases and J dropped 0; count of bases not matched to a gene: 11. The CDR3 runs 16 residues. The CDR3 region has the DNA TGTGCCAGCAGCCTCCCGCCGGACAGGTACTCCTACGAGCAGTACTTC. Translating it yields CASSLPPDRYSYEQYF.